This TCR beta chain was observed in a study of regulatory T cells. General study points: Regulatory T cells showed the strongest V-J pair restriction and V/J gene skewing among patient repertoires. Hydrophobic residues at CDR3 positions 6 and 7 were enriched in conventional CD4+ T cells of CD3G-deficient patients.

This clone was observed a few times. Antigen: not known. A couple of CD3G-deficient patients had more severe autoimmunity; all had some. CD4+ T cells were divided by sorting: CD25-high CD127-low Tregs, CD25-low CD127-high conventional cells. Amplification used 52 TRBV primers and 13 TRBJ primers. TCRdb's table, derived via immunoSEQ multiplex PCR, lists solely in-frame clones and lacks some. Of some 31,000 clones listed, roughly 93% are singletons. This CDR3 has 13 residues. Germline lookup yields CDR1 WSHSY and CDR2 SAAADI. V shed 6 bases, J shed 7 bases, and the junction held 4 bases outside the gene matches.

This rearrangement joins TRBV10-2 to TRBJ1-1, with 11 bases that match TRBD1. This TCR derives from a child younger than 10 with CD3G deficiency. Material for sequencing was conventional CD4+ T cells sorted from blood. The CDR3 loop reads CASRDRGRSEAFF. Here the CDR3 DNA reads TGCGCCAGCAGGGACAGGGGGCGAAGTGAAGCTTTCTTT.